The source of this TCR beta chain is a study of OX40 agonist ivuxolimab in advanced cancers. Overall study context: While on treatment, patients had intravenous ivuxolimab at 0.01 to 10 mg/kg every 2 weeks. Regarding the study as a whole: The study found that CD8+ T cells averaged more expanded clones than CD4+.

The table lists this clone with a count of one. Its antigen remains unidentified. The CDR3 is 17 amino acids. Germline V lookup: CDR1 SGDLS, CDR2 YYNGEE. Trimming stripped 1 base from V and 1 base from J, with 17 bases between. Profiling relied on immunoSEQ multiplex PCR, and the TCRdb table lists in-frame clones only, not all of them. The sample has over 90,000 clones; 86% are singletons. Sequences were derived from CD4+ or CD8+ T cells sorted from blood, sampled in a trial of the OX40 agonist ivuxolimab. V gene TRBV9 combines with J gene TRBJ2-5, with D possibly TRBD1 on 6 matching bases. The TCR was taken from an adult with an advanced solid tumor such as melanoma, head and neck, liver or kidney cancer. The CDR3 nucleotides are TGTGCCAGCAGCGTATCCCCAGGGGCTTCCGGCCAAGAGACCCAGTACTTC. It encodes CASSVSPGASGQETQYF.